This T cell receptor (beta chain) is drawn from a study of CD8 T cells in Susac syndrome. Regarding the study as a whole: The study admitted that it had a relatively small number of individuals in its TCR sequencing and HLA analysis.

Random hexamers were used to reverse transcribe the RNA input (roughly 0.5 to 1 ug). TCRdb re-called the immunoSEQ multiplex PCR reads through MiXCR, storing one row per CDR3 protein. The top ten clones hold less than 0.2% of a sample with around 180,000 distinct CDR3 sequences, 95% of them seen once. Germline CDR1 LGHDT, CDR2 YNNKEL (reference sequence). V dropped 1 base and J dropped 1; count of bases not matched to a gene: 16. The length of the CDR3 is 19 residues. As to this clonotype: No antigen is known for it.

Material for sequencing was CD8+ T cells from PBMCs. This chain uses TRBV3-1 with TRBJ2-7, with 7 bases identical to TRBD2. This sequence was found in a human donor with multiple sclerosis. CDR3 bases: TGTGCCAGCAGCCAAGTTTACGTTTTAAGGACTAGTAGGTCCTACGAGCAGTACTTC. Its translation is CASSQVYVLRTSRSYEQYF.